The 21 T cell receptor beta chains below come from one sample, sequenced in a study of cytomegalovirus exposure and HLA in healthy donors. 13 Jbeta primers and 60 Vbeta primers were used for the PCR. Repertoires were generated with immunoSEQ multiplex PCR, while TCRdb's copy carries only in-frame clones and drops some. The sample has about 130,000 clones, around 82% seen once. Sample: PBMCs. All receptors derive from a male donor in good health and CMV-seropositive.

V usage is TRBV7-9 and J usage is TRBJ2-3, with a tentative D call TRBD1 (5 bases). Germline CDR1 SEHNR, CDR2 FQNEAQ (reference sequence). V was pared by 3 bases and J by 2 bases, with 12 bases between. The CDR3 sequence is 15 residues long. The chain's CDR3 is CASSFARETTDTQYF. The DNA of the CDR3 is TGTGCCAGCAGCTTTGCCAGGGAAACCACAGATACGCAGTATTTT.

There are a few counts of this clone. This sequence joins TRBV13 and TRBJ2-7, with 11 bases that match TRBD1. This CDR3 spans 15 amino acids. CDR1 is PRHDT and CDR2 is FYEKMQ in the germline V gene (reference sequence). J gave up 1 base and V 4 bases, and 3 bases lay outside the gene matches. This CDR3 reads CASSYRDRGSYEQYF. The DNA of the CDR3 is TGTGCCAGCAGCTACCGGGACAGGGGGTCCTACGAGCAGTACTTC.

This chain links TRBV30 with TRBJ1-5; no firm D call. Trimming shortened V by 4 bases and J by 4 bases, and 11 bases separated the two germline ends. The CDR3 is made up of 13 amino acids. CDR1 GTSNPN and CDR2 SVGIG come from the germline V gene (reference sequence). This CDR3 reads CAWTNGLNQPQHF. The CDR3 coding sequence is TGTGCCTGGACGAACGGGTTAAATCAGCCCCAGCATTTT.

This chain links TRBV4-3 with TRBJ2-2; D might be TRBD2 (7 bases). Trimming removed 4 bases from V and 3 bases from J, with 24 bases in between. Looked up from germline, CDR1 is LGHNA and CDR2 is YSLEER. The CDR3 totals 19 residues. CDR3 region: CASSPIKTEGGGDTGELFF. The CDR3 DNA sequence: TGCGCCAGCAGCCCAATAAAGACGGAGGGGGGAGGGGACACCGGGGAGCTGTTTTTT.

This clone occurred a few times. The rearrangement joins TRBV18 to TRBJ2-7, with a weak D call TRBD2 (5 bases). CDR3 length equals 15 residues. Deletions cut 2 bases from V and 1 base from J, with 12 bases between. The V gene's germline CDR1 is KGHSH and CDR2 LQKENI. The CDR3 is CASSPSAGDSYEQYF. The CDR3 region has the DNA TGTGCCAGCTCACCAAGTGCGGGCGATTCCTACGAGCAGTACTTC.

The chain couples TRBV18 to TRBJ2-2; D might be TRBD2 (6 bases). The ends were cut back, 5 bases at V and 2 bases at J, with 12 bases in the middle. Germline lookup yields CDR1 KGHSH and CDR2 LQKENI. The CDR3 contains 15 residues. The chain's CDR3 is CASSAPGTNTGELFF. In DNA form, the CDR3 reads TGTGCCAGCTCAGCGCCCGGGACTAACACCGGGGAGCTGTTTTTT.

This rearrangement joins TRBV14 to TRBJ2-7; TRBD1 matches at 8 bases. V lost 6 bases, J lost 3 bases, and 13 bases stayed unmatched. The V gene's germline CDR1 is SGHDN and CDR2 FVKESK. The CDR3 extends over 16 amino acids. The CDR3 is CASSHLTGTGLYEQYF. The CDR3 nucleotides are TGTGCCAGCAGTCATCTAACCGGGACAGGACTCTACGAGCAGTACTTC.

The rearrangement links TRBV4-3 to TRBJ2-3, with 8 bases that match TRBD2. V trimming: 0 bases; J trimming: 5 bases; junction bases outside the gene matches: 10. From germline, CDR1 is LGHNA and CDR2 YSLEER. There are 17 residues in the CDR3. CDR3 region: CASSQDGTRSSLDTQYF. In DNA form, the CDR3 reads TGCGCCAGCAGCCAAGATGGGACTAGATCCAGCCTAGATACGCAGTATTTT.

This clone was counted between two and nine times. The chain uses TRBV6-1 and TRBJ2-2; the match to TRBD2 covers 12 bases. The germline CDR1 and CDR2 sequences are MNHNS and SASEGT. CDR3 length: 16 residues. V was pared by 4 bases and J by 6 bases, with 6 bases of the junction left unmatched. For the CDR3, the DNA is TGTGCCAGCAGTGGACTAGCGGGAGAACGAGCCGGGGAGCTGTTTTTT. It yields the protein CASSGLAGERAGELFF.

The CDR3 loop is CASAPPRFEKLFF. In DNA, the CDR3 is TGCGCCAGCGCCCCCCCACGGTTTGAAAAACTGTTTTTT. J is TRBJ1-4 and V is TRBV4-3; D is unresolved. CDR3 length: 13 amino acids. In germline, CDR1 is LGHNA, CDR2 YSLEER. Trimming took 8 bases from V and 7 from J, leaving 14 bases between them.

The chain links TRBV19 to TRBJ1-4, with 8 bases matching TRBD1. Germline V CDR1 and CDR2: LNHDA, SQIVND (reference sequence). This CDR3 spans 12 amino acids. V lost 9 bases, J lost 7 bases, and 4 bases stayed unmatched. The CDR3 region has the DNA TGTGCCAGGACAGGGGAGGGTGAAAAACTGTTTTTT. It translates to CARTGEGEKLFF.

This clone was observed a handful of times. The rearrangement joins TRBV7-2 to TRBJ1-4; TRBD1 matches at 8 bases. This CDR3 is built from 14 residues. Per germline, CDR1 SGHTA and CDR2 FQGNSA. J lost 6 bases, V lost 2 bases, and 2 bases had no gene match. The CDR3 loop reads CASSLTGGYEKLFF. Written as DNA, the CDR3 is TGTGCCAGCAGCTTAACAGGGGGGTATGAAAAACTGTTTTTT.

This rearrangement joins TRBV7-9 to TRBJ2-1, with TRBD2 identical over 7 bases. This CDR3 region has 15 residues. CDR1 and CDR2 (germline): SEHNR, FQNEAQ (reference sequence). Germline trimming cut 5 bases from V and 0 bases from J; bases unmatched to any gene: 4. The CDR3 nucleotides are TGTGCCAGCAGCCTAACGGGGGGCTCCTACAATGAGCAGTTCTTC. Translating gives CASSLTGGSYNEQFF.

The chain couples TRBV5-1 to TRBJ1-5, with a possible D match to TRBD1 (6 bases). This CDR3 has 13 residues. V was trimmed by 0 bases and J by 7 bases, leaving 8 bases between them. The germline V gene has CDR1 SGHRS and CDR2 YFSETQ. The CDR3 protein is CASSLEGGQPQHF. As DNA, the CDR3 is TGCGCCAGCAGCTTGGAAGGGGGACAGCCCCAGCATTTT.

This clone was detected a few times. CDR3 bases: TGTGCCAGCAGCTTACAGGGGAGCGCCTACAATGAGCAGTTCTTC. Protein product: CASSLQGSAYNEQFF. V usage is TRBV7-3 and J usage is TRBJ2-1; D is possibly TRBD1 (6 bases). The ends were cut back, 2 bases at V and 2 bases at J, with 10 bases in the middle. CDR3 length: 15 amino acids. Germline lookup yields CDR1 SGHTA and CDR2 FQGTGA.

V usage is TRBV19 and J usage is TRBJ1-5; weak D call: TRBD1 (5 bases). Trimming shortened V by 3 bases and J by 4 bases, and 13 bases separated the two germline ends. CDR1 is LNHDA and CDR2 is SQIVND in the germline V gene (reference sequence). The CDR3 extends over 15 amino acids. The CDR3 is CASSIQDTENQPQHF. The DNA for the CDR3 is TGTGCCAGTAGTATCCAGGACACAGAAAATCAGCCCCAGCATTTT. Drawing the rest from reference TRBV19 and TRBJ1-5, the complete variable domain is DGGITQSPKYLFRKEGQNVTLSCEQNLNHDAMYWYRQDPGQGLRLIYYSQIVNDFQKGDIAEGYSVSREKKESFPLTVTSAQKNPTAFYLCASSIQDTENQPQHFGDGTRLSIL.

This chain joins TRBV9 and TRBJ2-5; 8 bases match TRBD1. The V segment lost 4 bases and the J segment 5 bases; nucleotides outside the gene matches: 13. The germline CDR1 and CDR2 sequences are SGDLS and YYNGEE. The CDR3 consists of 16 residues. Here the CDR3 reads CASSPWTGRLGETQYF. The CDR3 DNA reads TGTGCCAGCAGCCCGTGGACAGGGAGACTCGGGGAGACCCAGTACTTC.

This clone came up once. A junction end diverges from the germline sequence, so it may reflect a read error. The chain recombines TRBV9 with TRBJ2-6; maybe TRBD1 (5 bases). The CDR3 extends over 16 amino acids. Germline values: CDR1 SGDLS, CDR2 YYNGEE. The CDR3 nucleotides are TGTGCCAGCAGCCTCATGGTCGTCTCTGGGGCCAACGGCCTGACTTTC. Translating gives CASSLMVVSGANGLTF.

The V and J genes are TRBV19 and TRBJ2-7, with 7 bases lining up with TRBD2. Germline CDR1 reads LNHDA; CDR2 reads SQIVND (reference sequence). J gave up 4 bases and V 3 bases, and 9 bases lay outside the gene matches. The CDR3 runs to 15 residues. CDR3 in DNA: TGTGCCAGTAGTATTATCGCTAGCGGAACTTACGAGCAGTACTTC. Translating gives CASSIIASGTYEQYF.

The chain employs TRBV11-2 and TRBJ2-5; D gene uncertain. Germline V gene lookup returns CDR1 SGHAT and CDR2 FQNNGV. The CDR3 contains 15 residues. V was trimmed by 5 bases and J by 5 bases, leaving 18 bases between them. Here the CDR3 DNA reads TGTGCCAGCAGCCTACACCCCCGTTCAGCGGAGACCCAGTACTTC. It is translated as CASSLHPRSAETQYF.

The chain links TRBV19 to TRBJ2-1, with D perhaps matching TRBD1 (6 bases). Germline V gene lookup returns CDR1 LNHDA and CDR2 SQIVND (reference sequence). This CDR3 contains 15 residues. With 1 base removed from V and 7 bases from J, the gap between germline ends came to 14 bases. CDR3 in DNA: TGTGCCAGTAGTATAGGTCCGGGACATAGTAATGAGCAGTTCTTC. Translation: CASSIGPGHSNEQFF. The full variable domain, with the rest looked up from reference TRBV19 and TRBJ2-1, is DGGITQSPKYLFRKEGQNVTLSCEQNLNHDAMYWYRQDPGQGLRLIYYSQIVNDFQKGDIAEGYSVSREKKESFPLTVTSAQKNPTAFYLCASSIGPGHSNEQFFGPGTRLTVL.